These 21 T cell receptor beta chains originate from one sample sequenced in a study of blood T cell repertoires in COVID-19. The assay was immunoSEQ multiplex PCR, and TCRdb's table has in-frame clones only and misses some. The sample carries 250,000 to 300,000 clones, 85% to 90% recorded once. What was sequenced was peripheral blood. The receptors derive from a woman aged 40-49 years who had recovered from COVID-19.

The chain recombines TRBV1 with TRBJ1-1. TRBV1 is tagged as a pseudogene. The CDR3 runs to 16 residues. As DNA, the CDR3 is TGCACCAGCAGCCAAGATTATCGCGGCAGTTACACTGAAGCTTTCTTT. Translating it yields CTSSQDYRGSYTEAFF.

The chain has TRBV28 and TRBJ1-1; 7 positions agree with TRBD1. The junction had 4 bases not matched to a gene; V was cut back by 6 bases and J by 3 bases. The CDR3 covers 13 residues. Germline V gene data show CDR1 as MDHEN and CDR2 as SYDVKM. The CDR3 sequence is CASREQGYTEAFF. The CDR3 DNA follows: TGTGCCAGCAGGGAACAGGGGTACACTGAAGCTTTCTTT.

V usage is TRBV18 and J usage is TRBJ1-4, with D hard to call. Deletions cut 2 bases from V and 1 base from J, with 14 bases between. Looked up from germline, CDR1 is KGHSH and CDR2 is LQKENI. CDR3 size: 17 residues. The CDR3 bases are TGTGCCAGCTCACCATATCCAGGACTAGGAACTAATGAAAAACTGTTTTTT. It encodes CASSPYPGLGTNEKLFF.

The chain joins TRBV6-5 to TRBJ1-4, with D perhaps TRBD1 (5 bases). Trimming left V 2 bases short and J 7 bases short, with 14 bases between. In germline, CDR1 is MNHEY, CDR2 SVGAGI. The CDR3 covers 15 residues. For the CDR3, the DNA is TGTGCCAGCAGTTACGAGGGAGGGGTGGGTGAAAAACTGTTTTTT. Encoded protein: CASSYEGGVGEKLFF.

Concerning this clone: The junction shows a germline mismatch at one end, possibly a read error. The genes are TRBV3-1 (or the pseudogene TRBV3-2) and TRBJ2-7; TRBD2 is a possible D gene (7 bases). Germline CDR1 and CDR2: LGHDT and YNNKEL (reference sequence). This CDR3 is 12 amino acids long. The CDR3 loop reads CASSPPGGPSIF. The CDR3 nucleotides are TGTGCCAGCAGCCCTCCCGGGGGGCCCTCGATCTTC.

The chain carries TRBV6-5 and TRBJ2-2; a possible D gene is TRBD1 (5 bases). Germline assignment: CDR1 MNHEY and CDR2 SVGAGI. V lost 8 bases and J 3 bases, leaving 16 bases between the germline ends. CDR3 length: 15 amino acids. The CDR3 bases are TGTGCCAGCTCCTCAGGGTCAGGTGACACCGGGGAGCTGTTTTTT. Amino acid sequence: CASSSGSGDTGELFF.

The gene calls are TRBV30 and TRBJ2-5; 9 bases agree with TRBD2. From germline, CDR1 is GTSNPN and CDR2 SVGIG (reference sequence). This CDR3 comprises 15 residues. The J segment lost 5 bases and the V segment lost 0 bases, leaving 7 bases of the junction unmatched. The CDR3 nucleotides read TGTGCCTGGAGTGTACGGTCTAGCGGGACGGAGACCCAGTACTTC. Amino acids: CAWSVRSSGTETQYF.

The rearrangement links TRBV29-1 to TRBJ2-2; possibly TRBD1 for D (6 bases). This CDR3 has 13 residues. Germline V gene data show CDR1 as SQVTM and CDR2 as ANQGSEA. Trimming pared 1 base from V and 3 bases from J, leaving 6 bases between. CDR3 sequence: CSVEGGHTGELFF. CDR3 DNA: TGCAGCGTTGAAGGGGGGCACACCGGGGAGCTGTTTTTT.

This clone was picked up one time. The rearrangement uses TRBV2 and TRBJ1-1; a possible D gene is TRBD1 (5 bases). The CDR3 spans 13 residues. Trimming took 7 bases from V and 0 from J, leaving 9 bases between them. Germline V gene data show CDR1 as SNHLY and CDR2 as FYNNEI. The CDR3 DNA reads TGTGCCAGCAAAGGGGAAATGAACACTGAAGCTTTCTTT. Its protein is CASKGEMNTEAFF.

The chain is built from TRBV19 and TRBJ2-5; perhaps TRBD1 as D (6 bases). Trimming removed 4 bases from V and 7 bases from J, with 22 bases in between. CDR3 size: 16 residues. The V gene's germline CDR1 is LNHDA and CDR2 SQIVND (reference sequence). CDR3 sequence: CASSNRHITGKVTQYF. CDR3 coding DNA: TGTGCCAGTAGTAACAGGCATATTACAGGGAAGGTGACCCAGTACTTC. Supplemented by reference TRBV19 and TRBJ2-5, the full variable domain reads DGGITQSPKYLFRKEGQNVTLSCEQNLNHDAMYWYRQDPGQGLRLIYYSQIVNDFQKGDIAEGYSVSREKKESFPLTVTSAQKNPTAFYLCASSNRHITGKVTQYFGPGTRLLVL.

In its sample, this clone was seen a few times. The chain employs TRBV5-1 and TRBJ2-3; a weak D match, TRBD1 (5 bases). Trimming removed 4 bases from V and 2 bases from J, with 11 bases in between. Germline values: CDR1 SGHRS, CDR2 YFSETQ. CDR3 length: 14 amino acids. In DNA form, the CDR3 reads TGCGCCAGCAGCAGACGACAGCACACAGATACGCAGTATTTT. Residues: CASSRRQHTDTQYF. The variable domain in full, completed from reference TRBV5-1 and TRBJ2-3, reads KAGVTQTPRYLIKTRGQQVTLSCSPISGHRSVSWYQQTPGQGLQFLFEYFSETQRNKGNFPGRFSGRQFSNSRSEMNVSTLELGDSALYLCASSRRQHTDTQYFGPGTRLTVL.

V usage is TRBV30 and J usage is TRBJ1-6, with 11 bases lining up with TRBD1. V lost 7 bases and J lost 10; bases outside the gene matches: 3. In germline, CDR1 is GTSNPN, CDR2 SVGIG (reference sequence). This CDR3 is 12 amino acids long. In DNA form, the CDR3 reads TGTGCCTTGGGGACAGGGGGGTCACCCCTCCACTTT. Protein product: CALGTGGSPLHF.

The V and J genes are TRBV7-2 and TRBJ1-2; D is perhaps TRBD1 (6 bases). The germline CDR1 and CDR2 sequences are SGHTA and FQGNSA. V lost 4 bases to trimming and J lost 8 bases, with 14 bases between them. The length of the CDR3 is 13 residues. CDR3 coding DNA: TGTGCCAGCAGCTCCACAACACAGGGAGGCTACACCTTC. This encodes CASSSTTQGGYTF.

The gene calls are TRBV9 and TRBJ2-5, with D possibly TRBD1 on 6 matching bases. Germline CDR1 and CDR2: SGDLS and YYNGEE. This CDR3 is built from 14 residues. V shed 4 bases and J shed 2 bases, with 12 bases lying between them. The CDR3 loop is CASSSGQNQETQYF. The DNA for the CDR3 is TGTGCCAGCAGCTCCGGACAGAATCAAGAGACCCAGTACTTC.

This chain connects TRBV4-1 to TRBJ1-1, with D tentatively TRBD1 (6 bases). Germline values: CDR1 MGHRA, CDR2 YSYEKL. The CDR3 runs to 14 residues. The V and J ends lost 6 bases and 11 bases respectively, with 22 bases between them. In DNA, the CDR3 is TGCGCCAGCAGTCCGACAGGACTCCTCTTAAGGGCTTTCTTT. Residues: CASSPTGLLLRAFF.

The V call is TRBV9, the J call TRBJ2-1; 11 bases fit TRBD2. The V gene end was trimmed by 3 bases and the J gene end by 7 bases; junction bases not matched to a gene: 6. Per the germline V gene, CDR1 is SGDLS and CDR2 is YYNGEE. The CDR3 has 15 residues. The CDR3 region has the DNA TGTGCCAGCAGCGCTAGCGGGGGGCCGGGGAATGAGCAGTTCTTC. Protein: CASSASGGPGNEQFF.

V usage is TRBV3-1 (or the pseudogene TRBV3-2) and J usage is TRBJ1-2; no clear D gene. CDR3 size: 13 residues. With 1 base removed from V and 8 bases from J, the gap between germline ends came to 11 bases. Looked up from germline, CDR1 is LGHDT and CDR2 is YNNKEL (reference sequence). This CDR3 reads CASSQAGLEGYTF. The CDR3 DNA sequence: TGTGCCAGCAGCCAAGCCGGGTTGGAGGGCTACACCTTC.

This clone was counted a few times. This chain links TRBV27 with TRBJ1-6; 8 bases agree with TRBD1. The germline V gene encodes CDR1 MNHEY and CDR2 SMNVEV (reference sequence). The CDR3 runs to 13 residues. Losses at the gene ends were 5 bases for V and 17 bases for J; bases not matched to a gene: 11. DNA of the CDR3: TGTGCCAGCAGTGTAGAGACAGGGGCACTCATCCACTTT. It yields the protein CASSVETGALIHF.

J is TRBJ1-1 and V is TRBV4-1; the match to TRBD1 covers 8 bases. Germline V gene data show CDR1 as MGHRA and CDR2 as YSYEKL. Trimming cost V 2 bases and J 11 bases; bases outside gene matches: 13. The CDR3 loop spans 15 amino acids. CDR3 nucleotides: TGCGCCAGCAGCCAAAAAGACAGGGGAAGCTCCGGGGCTTTCTTT. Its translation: CASSQKDRGSSGAFF.

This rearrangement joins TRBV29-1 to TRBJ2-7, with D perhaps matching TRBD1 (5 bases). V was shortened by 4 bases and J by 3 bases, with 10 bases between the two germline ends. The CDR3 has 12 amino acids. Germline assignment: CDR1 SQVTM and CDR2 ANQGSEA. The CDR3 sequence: CSVVPQGYEQYF. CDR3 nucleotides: TGCAGCGTTGTTCCCCAGGGCTACGAGCAGTACTTC.

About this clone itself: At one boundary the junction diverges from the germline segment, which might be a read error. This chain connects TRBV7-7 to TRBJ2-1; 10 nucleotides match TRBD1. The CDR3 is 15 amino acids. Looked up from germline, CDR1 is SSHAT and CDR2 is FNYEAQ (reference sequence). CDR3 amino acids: CASSLGQGDYYEQFF. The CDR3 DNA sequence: TGTGCTAGCAGCTTAGGACAGGGGGACTACTATGAGCAGTTCTTC. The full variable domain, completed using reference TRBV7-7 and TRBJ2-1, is GAGVSQSPRYKVTKRGQDVTLRCDPISSHATLYWYQQALGQGPEFLTYFNYEAQPDKSGLPSDRFSAERPEGSISTLTIQRTEQRDSAMYRCASSLGQGDYYEQFFGPGTRLTVL.